This record covers a single TCR beta chain. The sample originates from a study of blood T cell repertoires in COVID-19. Study in general: Acute and convalescent COVID-19 specimens originated in the United States, Italy and Spain.

Authors' processing steps: Cell counts per sample came from amplifying reference gene primers. The table came from immunoSEQ multiplex PCR; TCRdb's copy has only in-frame clones and leaves some out. The DNA gave D and trimming, while V, J and clone size come from that table. This table holds around 180,000 clones, 65% to 85% found once. The CDR3 length is 13 residues. V lost 8 bases to trimming and J lost 5 bases; unmatched junction nucleotides: 2. Germline CDR1 and CDR2: MNHEY and SMNVEV (reference sequence). Sequencing input: peripheral blood. This chain uses TRBV27 with TRBJ2-5, with 13 bases identical to TRBD2. This clonotype was sampled from a woman aged 25 to 39 with acute or convalescent COVID-19. CDR3 in DNA: TGTGCCAGCGGACTAGCGGGAGTCGAGACCCAGTACTTC. This codes for CASGLAGVETQYF.